These 17 T cell receptor beta chains originate from one sample sequenced in a study of blood T cell repertoires in COVID-19 (dated by TCRdb to the early 2020s). Library preparation was by the immunoSEQ multiplex PCR assay. The table comes from immuneACCESS by way of TCRdb, which keeps in-frame sequences with V and J called. Part of the clones is missing from these tables; in studies checked, under half for an unresolved V gene and the rest for unknown reasons. A total of 90,000 to 130,000 clones appear in this sample, 75% to 90% of them only once. The ten largest make up 7% to 9.5% of the sample. Sequenced material: peripheral blood. These receptor sequences come from a man aged 65 to 85 with acute or convalescent COVID-19.

The chain links TRBV5-1 to TRBJ2-2; 14 positions match TRBD2. The length of the CDR3 is 17 residues. V shed 4 bases, J shed 0 bases, and the junction held 2 bases outside the gene matches. From germline, CDR1 is SGHRS and CDR2 YFSETQ. CDR3 nucleotide sequence: TGCGCCAGCAGCCCGGGACTAGCGGGGGCGAACACCGGGGAGCTGTTTTTT. Residues: CASSPGLAGANTGELFF.

V is TRBV29-1 and J is TRBJ1-1, with TRBD1 identical over 8 bases. CDR1 is SQVTM, CDR2 ANQGSEA, per germline. Losses at the gene ends were 7 bases for V and 0 bases for J; bases not matched to a gene: 4. This CDR3 region has 13 residues. The CDR3 here is CSGRTGMNTEAFF. CDR3 nucleotides: TGCAGCGGAAGGACAGGGATGAACACTGAAGCTTTCTTT.

A word on this clone: A junction boundary mismatches the germline segment, possibly from a read error. The chain carries TRBV6-1 and TRBJ2-2, with TRBD2 matching over 7 bases. The CDR3 extends over 14 amino acids. Germline CDR1 MNHNS, CDR2 SASEGT. This chain's CDR3 is CASSEGGGAGELFF. CDR3 in DNA: TGTGCCAGCAGCGAAGGTGGGGGGGCCGGGGAGCTGTTTTTT.

This chain connects TRBV7-2 to TRBJ1-3, with D uncertain. Looked up from germline, CDR1 is SGHTA and CDR2 is FQGNSA. V lost 1 base to trimming and J lost 0 bases, with 13 bases between them. This CDR3 has 17 amino acids. This CDR3 reads CASSLGVRSLSGNTIYF. The CDR3 region has the DNA TGTGCCAGCAGCTTAGGAGTCCGGAGTCTCTCTGGAAACACCATATATTTT. The full variable domain, in which reference TRBV7-2 and TRBJ1-3 provide the parts outside the CDR3, is GAGVSQSPSNKVTEKGKDVELRCDPISGHTALYWYRQSLGQGLEFLIYFQGNSAPDKSGLPSDRFSAERTGGSVSTLTIQRTQQEDSAVYLCASSLGVRSLSGNTIYFGEGSWLTVV.

The chain recombines TRBV7-2 with TRBJ2-2; 8 bases align to TRBD2. Germline V CDR1 and CDR2: SGHTA, FQGNSA. The J segment lost 4 bases and the V segment lost 4 bases, leaving 5 bases of the junction unmatched. This CDR3 has 15 residues. As DNA, the CDR3 is TGTGCCAGCAGCTCCGGGGGGGGCCGCACCGGGGAGCTGTTTTTT. This gives the protein CASSSGGGRTGELFF.

The chain couples TRBV6-5 to TRBJ1-5, with D perhaps TRBD1 (5 bases). This CDR3 spans 15 amino acids. V was cut by 6 bases and J by 0 bases, with 12 bases left in between. From germline, CDR1 is MNHEY and CDR2 SVGAGI. The CDR3 spells CASRPGTPSNQPQHF. For the CDR3, the DNA is TGTGCCAGCAGGCCCGGGACTCCTAGCAATCAGCCCCAGCATTTT.

The chain has TRBV6-6 and TRBJ2-5, with 12 bases that match TRBD2. The germline CDR1 and CDR2 sequences are MNHNY and SVGAGI (reference sequence). CDR3 length equals 15 residues. V dropped 7 bases and J dropped 7; count of bases not matched to a gene: 10. The CDR3 DNA is TGTGCCAGCACCTCAGGGACTAGCGGGTTAGGGACCCAGTACTTC. This codes for CASTSGTSGLGTQYF.

This clone is a singleton in its sample. The chain couples TRBV5-4 to TRBJ1-2; perhaps TRBD1 as D (6 bases). CDR1 and CDR2 from the germline V gene are SGHNT and YYREEE (reference sequence). Trimming stripped 4 bases from V and 8 bases from J, with 18 bases between. The CDR3 spans 14 residues. The CDR3 coding sequence is TGTGCCAGCAGCCTAGGACAGTCCGAGGGGGGCTACACCTTC. Protein sequence: CASSLGQSEGGYTF.

This sequence joins TRBV6-5 and TRBJ1-5; D gene ambiguous. This CDR3 is built from 13 residues. V was trimmed by 7 bases and J by 4 bases, leaving 11 bases between them. In germline, CDR1 is MNHEY, CDR2 SVGAGI. In nucleotides, the CDR3 is TGTGCCAGCATTCGGGAGGGAAATCAGCCCCAGCATTTT. It is translated as CASIREGNQPQHF.

A few counts support this clone. This could be a read error, since a much larger clone is one nucleotide away. The V and J genes are TRBV5-1 and TRBJ2-3; weak D call: TRBD1 (7 bases). V lost 4 bases, J lost 0 bases, and 9 bases lay in between. The germline V gene has CDR1 SGHRS and CDR2 YFSETQ. This CDR3 is 14 amino acids long. CDR3 sequence reads: CASSAGQSTDTQYF. CDR3 DNA sequence: TGCGCCAGCAGCGCGGGACAGAGCACAGATACGCAGTATTTT.

The chain carries TRBV6-5 and TRBJ1-2; D is perhaps TRBD1 (6 bases). Germline assignment: CDR1 MNHEY and CDR2 SVGAGI. V lost 2 bases and J lost 7, with 14 bases in between. The length of the CDR3 is 14 residues. CDR3 nucleotides: TGTGCCAGCAGTTACACGGGGGGCTCGGGTGGCTACACCTTC. Its translation: CASSYTGGSGGYTF.

The gene calls are TRBV28 and TRBJ2-3; D ambiguous. Germline-derived CDR1 and CDR2 are MDHEN and SYDVKM. CDR3 length: 16 residues. Trimming removed 5 bases from V and 0 bases from J, with 15 bases in between. For the CDR3, the DNA is TGTGCCAGCAGTACTATATTCGGATTAAGCACAGATACGCAGTATTTT. It specifies CASSTIFGLSTDTQYF.

The V and J genes are TRBV13 and TRBJ2-1, with TRBD2 identical over 8 bases. This CDR3 spans 17 amino acids. V trimming: 2 bases; J trimming: 6 bases; junction bases outside the gene matches: 12. CDR1 and CDR2 from the germline V gene are PRHDT and FYEKMQ (reference sequence). In DNA, the CDR3 is TGTGCCAGCAGCTTAATCGGGGGCGGGAGGTCGGGCAATGAGCAGTTCTTC. It translates to CASSLIGGGRSGNEQFF.

This chain uses TRBV5-6 with TRBJ2-5; D perhaps matches TRBD2 (5 bases). Between the trimmed V and J ends, which lost 1 base and 3 bases, there was a span of 10 bases. Germline V CDR1 and CDR2: SGHDT, YYEEEE. The CDR3 has 14 residues. DNA for the CDR3: TGTGCCAGCAGCTTGCTTCGGGGAGAAGAGACCCAGTACTTC. Residues: CASSLLRGEETQYF.

The genes are TRBV6-5 and TRBJ1-2; D call uncertain. Deletions cut 2 bases from V and 3 bases from J, with 10 bases between. CDR3 size: 14 residues. Germline V gives CDR1 MNHEY, CDR2 SVGAGI. CDR3 sequence (DNA): TGTGCCAGCAGTTACGTCCAACAGCACTATGGCTACACCTTC. As protein: CASSYVQQHYGYTF.

The count of this clone is one. This sequence joins TRBV6-6 and TRBJ1-5, with TRBD1 as a possible D gene (6 bases). V was pared by 2 bases and J by 1 base, with 6 bases between. The CDR3 is made up of 14 amino acids. Germline V gene data show CDR1 as MNHNY and CDR2 as SVGAGI (reference sequence). The CDR3 DNA reads as TGTGCCAGCAGTTACCAGGGGAGCAATCAGCCCCAGCATTTT. Amino acid sequence: CASSYQGSNQPQHF.

This clone has just a few counts. The V and J genes are TRBV3-1 (or the pseudogene TRBV3-2) and TRBJ2-2, with D unclear. Trimming left V 4 bases short and J 0 bases short, with 6 bases between. The CDR3 contains 14 residues. The germline V gene has CDR1 LGHDT and CDR2 YNNKEL (reference sequence). CDR3 sequence (DNA): TGTGCCAGCAGCCCCAGGACGAACACCGGGGAGCTGTTTTTT. Translated, it gives CASSPRTNTGELFF.